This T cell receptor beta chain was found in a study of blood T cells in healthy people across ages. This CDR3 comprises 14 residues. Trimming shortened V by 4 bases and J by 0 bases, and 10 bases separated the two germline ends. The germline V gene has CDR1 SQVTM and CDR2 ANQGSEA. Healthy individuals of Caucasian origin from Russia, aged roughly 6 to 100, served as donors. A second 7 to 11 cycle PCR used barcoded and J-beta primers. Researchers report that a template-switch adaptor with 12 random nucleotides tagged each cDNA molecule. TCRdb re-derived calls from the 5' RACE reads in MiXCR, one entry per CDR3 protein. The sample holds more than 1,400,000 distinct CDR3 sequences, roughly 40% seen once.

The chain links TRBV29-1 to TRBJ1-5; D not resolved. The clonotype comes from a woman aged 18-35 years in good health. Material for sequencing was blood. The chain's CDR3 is CSVVHSNSNQPQHF. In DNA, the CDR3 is TGCAGCGTTGTGCACTCCAATAGCAATCAGCCCCAGCATTTT.